This T cell receptor beta chain is from a study of blood T cell repertoires in COVID-19. Overall study: Cohort 3 donors counted as recovered after two negative PCRs, clearance, or resolved symptoms.

Recruitment covered fewer than 25 US areas and drew participants whose ages spanned roughly 18 to 90 years. Each participant's cohort was designated according to participant-reported clinical history. Libraries were prepared by immunoSEQ multiplex PCR; TCRdb keeps only in-frame clonotypes and omits some of them. The sample has a few hundred thousand clones, more than 75% seen once; the top ten hold about 1.9%. The CDR3 is 15 amino acids. V was pared by 4 bases and J by 5 bases, with 11 bases of the junction left unmatched. The germline V gene encodes CDR1 LGHDT and CDR2 YNNKEL (reference sequence). Sequencing was performed on PBMCs or T cells enriched from blood (not recorded which). This chain links TRBV3-1 (or the pseudogene TRBV3-2) with TRBJ2-7; 7 nucleotides line up with TRBD1. This sequence was found in a man in his forties in a cohort exposed to, infected with or recovered from COVID-19 (not recorded which). The CDR3, as DNA: TGTGCCAGCAGCCGCTACAGGGGAAGCGGCCACGAGCAGTACTTC. Its protein product is CASSRYRGSGHEQYF.